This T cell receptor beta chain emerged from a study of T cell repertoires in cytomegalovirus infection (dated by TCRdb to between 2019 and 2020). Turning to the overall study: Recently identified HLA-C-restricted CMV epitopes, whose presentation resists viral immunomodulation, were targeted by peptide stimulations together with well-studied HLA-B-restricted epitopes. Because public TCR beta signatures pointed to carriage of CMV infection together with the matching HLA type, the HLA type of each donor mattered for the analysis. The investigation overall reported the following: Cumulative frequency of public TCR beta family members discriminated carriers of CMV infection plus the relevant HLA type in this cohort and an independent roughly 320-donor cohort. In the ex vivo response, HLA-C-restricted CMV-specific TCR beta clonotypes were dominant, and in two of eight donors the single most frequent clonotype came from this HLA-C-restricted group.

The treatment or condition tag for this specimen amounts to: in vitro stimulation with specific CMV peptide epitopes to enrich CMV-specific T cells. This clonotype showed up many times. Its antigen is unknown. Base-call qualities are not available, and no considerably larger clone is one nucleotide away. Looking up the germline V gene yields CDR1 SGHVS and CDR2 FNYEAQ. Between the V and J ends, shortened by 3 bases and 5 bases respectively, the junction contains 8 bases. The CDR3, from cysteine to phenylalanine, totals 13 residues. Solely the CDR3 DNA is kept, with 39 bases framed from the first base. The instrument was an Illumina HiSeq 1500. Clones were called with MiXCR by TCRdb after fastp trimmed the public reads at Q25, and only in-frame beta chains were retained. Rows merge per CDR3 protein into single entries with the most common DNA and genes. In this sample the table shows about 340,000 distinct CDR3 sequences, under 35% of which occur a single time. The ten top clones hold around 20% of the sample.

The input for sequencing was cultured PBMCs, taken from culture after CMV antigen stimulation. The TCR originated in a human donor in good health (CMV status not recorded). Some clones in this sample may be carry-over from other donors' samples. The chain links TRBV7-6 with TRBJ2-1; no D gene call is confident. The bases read TGTGCCAGCAGCTTGGTCGCTGACAATGAGCAGTTCTTC. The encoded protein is CASSLVADNEQFF.